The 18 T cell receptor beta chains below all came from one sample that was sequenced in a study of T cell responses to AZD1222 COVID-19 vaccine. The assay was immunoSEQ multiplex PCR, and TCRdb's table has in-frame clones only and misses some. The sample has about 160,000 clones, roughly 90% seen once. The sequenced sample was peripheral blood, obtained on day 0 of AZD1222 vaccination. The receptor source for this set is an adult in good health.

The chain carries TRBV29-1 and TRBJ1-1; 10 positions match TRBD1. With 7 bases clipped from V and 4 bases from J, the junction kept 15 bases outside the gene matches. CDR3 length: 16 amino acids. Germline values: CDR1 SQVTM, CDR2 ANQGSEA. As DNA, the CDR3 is TGCAGCGCCGAGGGGGGACAGGGGATGGGAATCACTGAAGCTTTCTTT. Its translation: CSAEGGQGMGITEAFF.

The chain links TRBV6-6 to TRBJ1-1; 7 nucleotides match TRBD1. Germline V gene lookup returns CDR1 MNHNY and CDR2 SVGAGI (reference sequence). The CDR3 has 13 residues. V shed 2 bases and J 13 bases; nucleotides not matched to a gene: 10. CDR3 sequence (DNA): TGTGCCAGCAGTTACGGCACAGGGGAGAGGAGTTTCTTT. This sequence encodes CASSYGTGERSFF.

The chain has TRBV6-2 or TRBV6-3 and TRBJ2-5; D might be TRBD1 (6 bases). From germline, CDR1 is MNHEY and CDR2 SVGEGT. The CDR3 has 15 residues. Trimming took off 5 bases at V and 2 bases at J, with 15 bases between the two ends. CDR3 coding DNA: TGTGCCAGCAGTCGATTCGGACAGAAACAAGAGACCCAGTACTTC. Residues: CASSRFGQKQETQYF.

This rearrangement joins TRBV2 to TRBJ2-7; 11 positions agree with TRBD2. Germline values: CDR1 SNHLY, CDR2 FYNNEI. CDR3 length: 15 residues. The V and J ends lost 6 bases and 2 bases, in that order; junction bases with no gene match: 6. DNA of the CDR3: TGTGCCAGCAGAGTAGCGGGAGGGAGGGCCTACGAGCAGTACTTC. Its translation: CASRVAGGRAYEQYF. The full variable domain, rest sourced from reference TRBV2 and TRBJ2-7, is EPEVTQTPSHQVTQMGQEVILRCVPISNHLYFYWYRQILGQKVEFLVSFYNNEISEKSEIFDDQFSVERPDGSNFTLKIRSTKLEDSAMYFCASRVAGGRAYEQYFGPGTRLTVT.

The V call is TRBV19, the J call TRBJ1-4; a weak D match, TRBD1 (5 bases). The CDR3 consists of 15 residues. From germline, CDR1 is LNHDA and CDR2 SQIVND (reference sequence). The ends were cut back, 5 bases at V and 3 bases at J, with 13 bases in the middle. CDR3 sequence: CASSSSDNPNEKLFF. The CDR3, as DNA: TGTGCCAGTAGTTCCTCGGACAACCCTAATGAAAAACTGTTTTTT.

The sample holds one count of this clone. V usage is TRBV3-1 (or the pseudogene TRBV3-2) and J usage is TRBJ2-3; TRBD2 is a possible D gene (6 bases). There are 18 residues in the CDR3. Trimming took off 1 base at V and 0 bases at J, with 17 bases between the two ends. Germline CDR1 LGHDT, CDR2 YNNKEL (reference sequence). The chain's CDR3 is CASSQGGVGRISTDTQYF. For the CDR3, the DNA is TGTGCCAGCAGCCAAGGAGGAGTCGGGAGAATTAGCACAGATACGCAGTATTTT.

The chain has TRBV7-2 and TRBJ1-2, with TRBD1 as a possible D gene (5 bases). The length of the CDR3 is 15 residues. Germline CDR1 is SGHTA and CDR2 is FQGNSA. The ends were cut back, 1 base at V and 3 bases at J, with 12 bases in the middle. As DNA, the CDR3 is TGTGCCAGCAGCTTAGGGGCAGGGATGGACTATGGCTACACCTTC. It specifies CASSLGAGMDYGYTF.

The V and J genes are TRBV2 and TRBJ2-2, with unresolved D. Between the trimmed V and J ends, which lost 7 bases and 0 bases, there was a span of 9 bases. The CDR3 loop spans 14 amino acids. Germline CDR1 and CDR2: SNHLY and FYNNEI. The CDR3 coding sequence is TGTGCCAGCACCCGAACTGCGAACACCGGGGAGCTGTTTTTT. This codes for CASTRTANTGELFF.

CDR3 loop: CASSLGWDEQFF. The CDR3 region has the DNA TGCGCCAGCAGCTTGGGCTGGGATGAGCAGTTCTTC. The V call is TRBV5-1, the J call TRBJ2-1; the D is unclear. This CDR3 region has 12 residues. The V gene's germline CDR1 is SGHRS and CDR2 YFSETQ. Trimming pared 0 bases from V and 8 bases from J, leaving 6 bases between.

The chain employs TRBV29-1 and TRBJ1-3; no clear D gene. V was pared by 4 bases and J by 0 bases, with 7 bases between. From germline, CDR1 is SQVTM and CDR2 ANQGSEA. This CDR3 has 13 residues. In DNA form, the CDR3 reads TGCAGCGTTGGATGGAGCTCTGGAAACACCATATATTTT. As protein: CSVGWSSGNTIYF. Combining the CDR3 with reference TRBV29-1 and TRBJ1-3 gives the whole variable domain SAVISQKPSRDICQRGTSLTIQCQVDSQVTMMFWYRQQPGQSLTLIATANQGSEATYESGFVIDKFPISRPNLTFSTLTVSNMSPEDSSIYLCSVGWSSGNTIYFGEGSWLTVV.

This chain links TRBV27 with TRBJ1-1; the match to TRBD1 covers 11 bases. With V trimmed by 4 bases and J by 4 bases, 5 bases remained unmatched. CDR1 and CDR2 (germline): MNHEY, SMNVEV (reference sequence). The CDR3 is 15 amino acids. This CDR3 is CASSSGQGAPTEAFF. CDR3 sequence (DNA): TGTGCCAGCAGTTCCGGACAGGGGGCGCCCACTGAAGCTTTCTTT.

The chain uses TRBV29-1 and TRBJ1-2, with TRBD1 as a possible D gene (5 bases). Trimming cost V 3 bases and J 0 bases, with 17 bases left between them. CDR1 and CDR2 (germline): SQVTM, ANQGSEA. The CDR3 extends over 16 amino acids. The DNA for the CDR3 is TGCAGCGTTGAGGGTCAGGGTAGCGTATCTAACTATGGCTACACCTTC. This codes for CSVEGQGSVSNYGYTF.

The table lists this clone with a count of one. The CDR3 DNA reads TGTGCCAGCAGTGAAAAGGGGACAGCCAATTCACCCCTCCACTTT. It specifies CASSEKGTANSPLHF. The chain uses TRBV9 and TRBJ1-6; TRBD1 matches 7 bases. The length of the CDR3 is 15 residues. V lost 5 bases, J lost 7 bases, and 9 bases stayed unmatched. The germline V gene encodes CDR1 SGDLS and CDR2 YYNGEE.

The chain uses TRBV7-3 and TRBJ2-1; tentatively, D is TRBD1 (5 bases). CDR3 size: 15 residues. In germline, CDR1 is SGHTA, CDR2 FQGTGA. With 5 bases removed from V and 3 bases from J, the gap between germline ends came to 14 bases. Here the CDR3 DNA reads TGTGCCAGCAGCCACAAGGGGCCGGACTACAATGAGCAGTTCTTC. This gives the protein CASSHKGPDYNEQFF.

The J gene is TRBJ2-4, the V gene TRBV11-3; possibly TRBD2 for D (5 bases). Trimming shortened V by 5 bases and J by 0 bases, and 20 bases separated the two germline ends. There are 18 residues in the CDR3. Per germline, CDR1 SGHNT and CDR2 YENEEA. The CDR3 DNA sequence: TGTGCCAGCAGCCCTACCCCAGAGAGGGTAAAAGCCAAAAACATTCAGTACTTC. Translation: CASSPTPERVKAKNIQYF.

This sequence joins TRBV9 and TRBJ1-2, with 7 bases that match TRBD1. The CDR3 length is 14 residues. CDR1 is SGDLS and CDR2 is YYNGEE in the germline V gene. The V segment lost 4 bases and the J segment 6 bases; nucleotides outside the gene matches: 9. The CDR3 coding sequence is TGTGCCAGCAGCCCAGGGGAGGGGGCGGATGGCTACACCTTC. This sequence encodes CASSPGEGADGYTF.

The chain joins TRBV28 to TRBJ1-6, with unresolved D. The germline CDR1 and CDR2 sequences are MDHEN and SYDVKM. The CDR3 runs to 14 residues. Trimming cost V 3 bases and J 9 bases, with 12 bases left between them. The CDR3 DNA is TGTGCCAGCAGTTTTGGGGTTTCGGGTTCACCCCTCCACTTT. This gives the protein CASSFGVSGSPLHF.

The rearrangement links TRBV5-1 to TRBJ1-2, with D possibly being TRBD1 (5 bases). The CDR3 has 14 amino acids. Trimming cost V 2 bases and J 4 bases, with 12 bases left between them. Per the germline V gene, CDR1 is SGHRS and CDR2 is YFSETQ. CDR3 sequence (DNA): TGCGCCAGCAGCTTCGGGCAGGGAGGCTATGGCTACACCTTC. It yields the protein CASSFGQGGYGYTF.